These 13 T cell receptor beta chains originate from one sample sequenced in a study of OX40 agonist ivuxolimab in advanced cancers. Sequencing used immunoSEQ multiplex PCR; TCRdb keeps in-frame clones, though not all of them. The sample holds about 36,000 clones, around nine tenths seen once. Here the sequenced sample was CD4+ or CD8+ T cells sorted from blood, taken in a trial of the OX40 agonist ivuxolimab. These receptors were taken from an adult with an advanced solid tumor such as melanoma, head and neck, liver or kidney cancer.

This clone was seen a single time. The chain links TRBV7-8 to TRBJ2-7; D is undetermined. V was clipped by 0 bases and J by 2 bases, with 14 bases between them. This CDR3 contains 16 residues. Germline lookup yields CDR1 SGHVS and CDR2 FQNEAQ. The DNA for the CDR3 is TGTGCCAGCAGCTTAGCCGGGTTCATTGTTACCTACGAGCAGTACTTC. Its translation: CASSLAGFIVTYEQYF.

The chain couples TRBV18 to TRBJ2-3; the match to TRBD1 covers 7 bases. J was trimmed by 3 bases and V by 4 bases; bases with no gene match: 7. CDR1 and CDR2 (germline): KGHSH, LQKENI. The length of the CDR3 is 15 residues. The CDR3 loop reads CASSRTGAPTDTQYF. The CDR3, as DNA: TGTGCCAGCTCACGGACAGGCGCGCCTACAGATACGCAGTATTTT.

V is TRBV28 and J is TRBJ2-1; D not certain. V lost 2 bases, J lost 2 bases, and 7 bases lay in between. The germline V gene has CDR1 MDHEN and CDR2 SYDVKM. The CDR3 contains 14 residues. For the CDR3, the DNA is TGTGCCAGCAGTTTAGCGGAGACCTACAATGAGCAGTTCTTC. This sequence encodes CASSLAETYNEQFF.

The CDR3 here is CASSFGPSGNNEQFF. The DNA of the CDR3 is TGTGCCAGCAGTTTTGGCCCTAGCGGGAACAATGAGCAGTTCTTC. This sequence joins TRBV28 and TRBJ2-1, with 9 positions matching TRBD2. This CDR3 has 15 residues. Germline V CDR1 and CDR2: MDHEN, SYDVKM. With V trimmed by 3 bases and J by 5 bases, 5 bases remained unmatched.

The rearrangement joins TRBV11-3 to TRBJ2-2; 7 bases agree with TRBD2. Germline-derived CDR1 and CDR2 are SGHNT and YENEEA. V was pared by 7 bases and J by 4 bases, with 12 bases of the junction left unmatched. CDR3 length equals 16 residues. CDR3 amino acids: CASTSGEGSTTGELFF. CDR3 nucleotides: TGTGCCAGCACCTCGGGGGAGGGGAGTACCACCGGGGAGCTGTTTTTT.

This clone was detected once. The chain couples TRBV5-6 to TRBJ2-7, with D perhaps matching TRBD1 or TRBD2 (5 bases each). Trimming removed 4 bases at V and 0 bases at J, with 14 bases between. The CDR3 is 15 residues long. Per the germline V gene, CDR1 is SGHDT and CDR2 is YYEEEE. CDR3: CASSRDGGYSYEQYF. The CDR3 nucleotides are TGTGCCAGCAGCCGGGACGGAGGTTACTCCTACGAGCAGTACTTC.

The chain combines TRBV5-4 with TRBJ2-7; 12 nucleotides match TRBD2. V shed 0 bases and J 5 bases; nucleotides not matched to a gene: 0. The germline gives CDR1 SGHNT, CDR2 YYREEE (reference sequence). The CDR3 spans 14 residues. CDR3 DNA: TGTGCCAGCAGCTTGGGACTAGCGGGAGACGAGCAGTACTTC. Translation: CASSLGLAGDEQYF.

This clone was seen only a few times. J is TRBJ2-5 and V is TRBV29-1; weak D call: TRBD2 (6 bases). CDR3 length: 13 residues. CDR1 and CDR2 from the germline V gene are SQVTM and ANQGSEA. The V and J ends lost 1 base and 5 bases respectively, with 11 bases between them. The CDR3 here is CSVEGREWETQYF. The CDR3 bases are TGCAGCGTTGAAGGGAGGGAATGGGAGACCCAGTACTTC.

In its sample, this clone ranks as medium-sized (0.01 to 0.1%). The chain links TRBV27 to TRBJ1-3; a possible D gene is TRBD1 (6 bases). Deletions cut 5 bases from V and 0 bases from J, with 11 bases between. Germline V gene lookup returns CDR1 MNHEY and CDR2 SMNVEV (reference sequence). The length of the CDR3 is 15 residues. The CDR3 sequence is CASSHQDSSGNTIYF. CDR3 DNA sequence: TGTGCCAGCAGTCACCAGGACAGCTCTGGAAACACCATATATTTT.

The chain uses TRBV19 and TRBJ2-1; 7 bases fit TRBD2. Trimming cost V 7 bases and J 4 bases; bases outside gene matches: 4. Germline V CDR1 and CDR2: LNHDA, SQIVND (reference sequence). This CDR3 region has 13 residues. The CDR3 loop is CASTPSGYNEQFF. In nucleotides, the CDR3 is TGTGCCAGTACCCCTAGCGGATACAATGAGCAGTTCTTC.

This sequence joins TRBV9 and TRBJ2-1; 7 bases map to TRBD2. V gave up 0 bases and J gave up 3 bases; unmatched junction bases: 6. CDR1 and CDR2 from the germline V gene are SGDLS and YYNGEE. CDR3 length: 16 residues. CDR3 amino acids: CASSVESSGYYNEQFF. The CDR3 nucleotides are TGTGCCAGCAGCGTAGAGAGTAGCGGGTACTACAATGAGCAGTTCTTC. Full variable domain (outside the CDR3, taken from reference TRBV9 and TRBJ2-1): DSGVTQTPKHLITATGQRVTLRCSPRSGDLSVYWYQQSLDQGLQFLIQYYNGEERAKGNILERFSAQQFPDLHSELNLSSLELGDSALYFCASSVESSGYYNEQFFGPGTRLTVL.

The chain combines TRBV5-5 with TRBJ2-2, with D possibly being TRBD2 (6 bases). The ends were cut back, 4 bases at V and 4 bases at J, with 14 bases in the middle. The CDR3 loop spans 15 amino acids. CDR1 SGHKS and CDR2 YYEKEE come from the germline V gene (reference sequence). CDR3 in DNA: TGTGCCAGCAGCCCATTCGGGGAGGTCACCGGGGAGCTGTTTTTT. Its translation is CASSPFGEVTGELFF.

In nucleotides, the CDR3 is TGTGCCAGCAGTGATTTTAGGGAACTTACGAACACCGGGGAGCTGTTTTTT. Protein: CASSDFRELTNTGELFF. The rearrangement links TRBV2 to TRBJ2-2; no firm D call. This CDR3 contains 17 residues. V shed 3 bases and J shed 0 bases, with 14 bases lying between them. The V gene's germline CDR1 is SNHLY and CDR2 FYNNEI.